The entry that follows covers one T cell receptor (beta chain) sequence. The antigen is not known. This sample was taken from a study of T cell repertoires in cytomegalovirus infection. V shed 4 bases, J shed 6 bases, and the junction held 3 bases outside the gene matches. The CDR3 is made up of 14 amino acids. Germline V gene lookup returns CDR1 MDHEN and CDR2 SYDVKM. Via MiXCR, TCRdb re-called the reads, giving one row per CDR3 protein. The sample includes approximately 390,000 distinct CDR3 sequences, roughly 36% seen only once; the top ten take roughly 14%. V and J are TRBV28 and TRBJ2-2; 9 positions agree with TRBD2. This material consisted of cultured PBMCs, taken from culture after CMV antigen stimulation. This sequence was found in a human donor in good health (CMV status not recorded). Some clones in this sample may be carry-over from other donors' samples. The CDR3 here is CASSSGTSPGELFF. The DNA of the CDR3 is TGTGCCAGCAGTTCCGGGACTAGCCCCGGGGAGCTGTTTTTT.